This T cell receptor (beta chain) was profiled in a study of blood T cell repertoires in COVID-19 (dated by TCRdb to 2020 to 2021). In terms of the full investigation: Samples covering the acute and convalescent phases of COVID-19 were provided by collaborators in the United States, Italy and Spain. Where available, HLA class I and class II types were taken from metadata supplied by the sample provider and were not determined by assay-based typing. The samples were drawn from the first 160 participants of the ongoing ImmuneRACE study and from about 1,200 subjects provided by 6 global collaborators. The sample metadata nearly always contained a de-identified subject ID, COVID-19 status, age in years and sex. Subjects who had been exposed to COVID-19, were actively infected with it, or had recovered from it provided the deeply sampled blood TCRbeta repertoires that made up the dataset. The prospective study material was composed of cDNA or gDNA derived from T cells, B-cell-depleted T cells, or PBMCs. The repertoires were released in a freely available public database intended as a resource for research on the immune response to SARS-CoV-2.

TCRbeta CDR3 regions were amplified from genomic DNA using the immunoSEQ Assay, a bias-controlled multiplex PCR. In the authors' own workflow: Nucleated cell counts per sample were estimated from amplification of reference gene primers within the assay. To quantify the absolute abundance of each unique TCRbeta CDR3 rearrangement, sequence reads were collapsed and filtered. Productive Simpson clonality was computed per sample as the square root of Simpson's diversity index over productive rearrangements. Entries here come from immuneACCESS through TCRdb and include only in-frame sequences with V and J called. Some clones fail to appear in such tables; in the studies checked, an unresolved V gene covers under half of the shortfall, and the cause of the remainder is unknown. V and J calls and clone size come straight from that table; D and trimming were deduced from the DNA. The sample table lists approximately 120,000 clones, roughly 82% of them with a count of one. Together, the top ten hold over 4.5% of the sample.

The CDR3 sequence holds 15 residues, the cysteine and phenylalanine included. Of all the DNA, just the CDR3 is kept, 45 bases in frame from base 1. The germline V gene gives CDR1 as MDHEN and CDR2 as SYDVKM. V is clipped by 3 bases and J by 2 bases, and the sequence between their germline boundaries is 8 bases long. Collaborating institutions collected whole blood in K2EDTA tubes following their own protocols. For TCRbeta analysis, collaborators shipped samples as frozen whole blood, isolated PBMCs, or DNA extracted from either of those sample types. Turning to this clone: The antigen it recognizes is unknown. Per-base qualities were not stored, and no clone one base away is much larger.

What the authors observed across the whole study: How much clinical and demographic metadata was included differed by source and by participant, and the metadata was provided uncurated.

This clonotype originated in a human donor in a cohort sampled during active COVID-19. The rearranged segments are TRBV28 and TRBJ1-6, with the identity of the D gene unclear. The sample taken for sequencing was peripheral blood. The base sequence is TGTGCCAGCAGTTTGGAGGGCCCCTATAATTCACCCCTCCACTTT. This is translated as CASSLEGPYNSPLHF.